Listed below are T cell receptor beta chains from one sample, sequenced in a study of human T cells and chemical hapten exposure. TCRdb reprocessed the RACE reads with MiXCR, giving one entry per CDR3 protein. The repertoire holds tens of thousands of distinct CDR3 sequences, nearly 10% seen once, with less than 4.5% in the top ten. Source: whole blood, taken in connection with sensitization to the hapten diphenylcyclopropenone (DPC). These receptors came from a woman aged 40 to 50 with alopecia areata. Some clones in this sample may be carry-over from other donors' samples. The CDR3 runs from the conserved cysteine through the conserved F or W. A D gene is named only where the DNA matches it firmly. Not every row has a clone size; where given, it reads once, few, many or a size class.

V gene	D gene	J gene	clone size	CDR3 DNA	CDR3 protein
TRBV4-3	-	TRBJ2-3	-	TGCGCCAGCAGCCAAGAGCTGGAGCGGCCGCAGTATTTT	CASSQELERPQYF
TRBV28	-	TRBJ2-7	many	TGTGCCAGCAGTTTAGGGCAGCACTACGAGCAGTACTTC	CASSLGQHYEQYF
TRBV5-4	TRBD2	TRBJ2-7	-	TGTGCCAGCAGCTTGGCCGGGGGGGCCGGGTACGAGCAGTACTTC	CASSLAGGAGYEQYF
TRBV4-1	TRBD1	TRBJ2-1	many	TGCGCCAGCAGCCAGGAAGGACAGGAGTACAATGAGCAGTTCTTC	CASSQEGQEYNEQFF
TRBV20-1	TRBD1	TRBJ2-5	-	TGCAGTGCTTTTGCAGGGGGCTGGGAGACCCAGTACTTC	CSAFAGGWETQYF
TRBV13	-	TRBJ1-6	many	TGTGCCAGCAGCTCGCCTTATTCACCCCTCCACTTT	CASSSPYSPLHF
TRBV5-1	-	TRBJ1-1	many	TGCGCCAGCAGCTTGGACAGGGTCACTGAAGCTTTCTTT	CASSLDRVTEAFF
TRBV7-6	-	TRBJ2-7	-	TGTGCCAGCAGCACTTCGCCTGGTGGGGACTTATCCTACGAGCAGTACTTC	CASSTSPGGDLSYEQYF
TRBV29-1	TRBD1	TRBJ1-4	-	TGCAGCGTCATACGGACAGGGGGCAGGGATGAAAAACTGTTTTTT	CSVIRTGGRDEKLFF
TRBV6-2/TRBV6-3	-	TRBJ1-1	many	TGTGCCAGCAGTCCCATGAGGAACACTGAAGTTTTCTTT	CASSPMRNTEVFF
TRBV7-2	TRBD1	TRBJ1-2	-	TGTGCCAGCAGCTTAACTGGGACAGGGGGCTCTCTTTTTGGCTACACCTTC	CASSLTGTGGSLFGYTF
TRBV3-1	TRBD2	TRBJ2-3	many	TGTGCCAGCAGCCTTGGACTAGCGGGGGCCGGAGGGGATACGCAGTATTTT	CASSLGLAGAGGDTQYF
TRBV18	-	TRBJ1-1	many	TGTGCCAGCTCACCAGGACCCGACTCGGGAGCTTTCTTT	CASSPGPDSGAFF
TRBV5-1	-	TRBJ2-1	-	TGCGCCAGCAGCGCGATGGGGCGGGCAGTCCCCAATGAGCAGTTCTTC	CASSAMGRAVPNEQFF
TRBV2	-	TRBJ2-7	-	TGTGCCAGCATCGGGGACCTATACGAGCAGTACTTC	CASIGDLYEQYF
TRBV7-2	-	TRBJ1-1	-	TGTGCCAGCAGCCCCGAACGGGCCCTGGAGCGAGCTTTCTTT	CASSPERALERAFF
TRBV9	TRBD1	TRBJ1-1	-	TGTGCCAGCAGCGGTGACAGGGCTACTGAAGCTTTCTTT	CASSGDRATEAFF
TRBV7-7	-	TRBJ2-3	-	TGTGCCAGCAGCCGTAACTCGATGAATACGCAGTATTTT	CASSRNSMNTQYF
TRBV20-1	-	TRBJ2-7	-	TGCAGTGCTGGGGACTTGGTATCCGGGCAGTACTTC	CSAGDLVSGQYF
TRBV19	-	TRBJ2-2	many	TGTGCCAGTAGTACCGAACAGGGATGGGGCGGGGAGCTGTTTTTT	CASSTEQGWGGELFF
TRBV20-1	TRBD1	TRBJ2-2	many	TGCAGTGCTAGAGACCCCTTGGACAGGGGGGCCGGGGAGCTGTTTTTT	CSARDPLDRGAGELFF
TRBV18	-	TRBJ1-1	-	TGTGCCAGCTCTTCGGACATGAACACTGAAGCTTTCTTT	CASSSDMNTEAFF
TRBV10-3	-	TRBJ1-1	few	TGTGCCATCAGTGAGGGGACACGGATTCCCAACACTGAAGCTTTCTTT	CAISEGTRIPNTEAFF
TRBV6-1	TRBD1	TRBJ1-1	-	TGTGCCAGCAGCCTAACGACAGGGGGCACGAAGACTGAAGCTTTCTTT	CASSLTTGGTKTEAFF
TRBV5-1	-	TRBJ2-3	many	TGCGCCAGCAGCTTTGGACCGATCACAGATACGCAGTATTTT	CASSFGPITDTQYF
TRBV3-1	TRBD1	TRBJ1-2	many	TGTGCCAGCAGCCAAGCCGGGACAGAGGGTACCTACACCTTC	CASSQAGTEGTYTF
TRBV7-9	-	TRBJ1-1	few	TGTGCCAGCAGGTCAGGGGTAAGAGTTGAAGCTTTCTTT	CASRSGVRVEAFF
TRBV20-1	-	TRBJ2-2	many	TGCAGTGCTAGAGATAACAGCGACACCGGGGAGCTGTTTTTT	CSARDNSDTGELFF
TRBV11-2	-	TRBJ1-2	few	TGTGCCAGCAGCTTCCTGAGGGGGGGCATTGGCTACACCTTC	CASSFLRGGIGYTF
TRBV12-3/TRBV12-4	-	TRBJ2-5	few	TGTGCCAGCAGTACGGGCGCGGGGCCCCAAGAGACCCAGTACTTC	CASSTGAGPQETQYF
TRBV28	-	TRBJ1-6	many	TGTGCCAGCAGTTTATGGGCGGGGTCATATGGATCACCCCTCCACTTT	CASSLWAGSYGSPLHF
TRBV7-6	-	TRBJ1-5	many	TGTGCCAGCAGCCCCCGTGGCAATCAGCCCCAGCATTTT	CASSPRGNQPQHF
TRBV4-1	-	TRBJ1-5	few	TGCGCCAGCAGCCAAGCCGGTGGCAGGGGAGGACATCAGCCCCAGCATTTT	CASSQAGGRGGHQPQHF
TRBV3-1	TRBD2	TRBJ2-2	few	TGTGCCAGCAGCCATGGACTAGCGGGGAACACCGGGGAGCTGTTTTTT	CASSHGLAGNTGELFF
TRBV6-4	TRBD2	TRBJ2-1	many	TGTGCCAGCAGTAGCGGGGGTGAAGGTGAGCAGTTCTTC	CASSSGGEGEQFF
TRBV11-2	-	TRBJ1-6	few	TGTGCCAGCAGCCACGGGGGAGGGGTCGGCTCACCCCTCCACTTT	CASSHGGGVGSPLHF
TRBV7-9	-	TRBJ1-4	-	TGTGCCAGCAGGGTAGGAGAAAAGGGTGAAAAACTGTTTTTT	CASRVGEKGEKLFF
TRBV5-5	-	TRBJ1-5	few	TGTGCCAGCAGCTTGTGGGCAGGGAATGGCCAGCCCCAGCATTTT	CASSLWAGNGQPQHF
TRBV7-2	-	TRBJ1-1	many	TGTGCCAGCAGCTTAAACGCAGGCACTGAAGCTTTCTTT	CASSLNAGTEAFF
TRBV29-1	-	TRBJ2-1	many	TGCAGCGTTGAAGATCACCGGGGGCAGAGCTCCTACAATGAGCAGTTCTTC	CSVEDHRGQSSYNEQFF
TRBV3-1	-	TRBJ2-7	many	TGTGCCAGCAGCCACGGGGCCTACGAGCAGTACTTC	CASSHGAYEQYF
TRBV27	-	TRBJ1-2	-	TGTGCCAGCAGTTCCAGACAGGTTCCTAACTATGGCTACACCTTC	CASSSRQVPNYGYTF
TRBV19	-	TRBJ1-1	-	TGTGCCAGTAGCGCGGGTCACTACACTGAAGCTTTCTTT	CASSAGHYTEAFF
TRBV20-1	-	TRBJ1-2	-	TGCGGTGCTAGAGATCCCCGACAGAGTGGCTACACCTTC	CGARDPRQSGYTF
TRBV5-1	-	TRBJ2-1	few	TGCGCCAGCAGCTTGGACAACGGGCTTAACTACAATGAGCAGTTCTTC	CASSLDNGLNYNEQFF
TRBV4-1	-	TRBJ2-1	many	TGCGCCAGCAGCCTCCCCGGGCTCGCCAATGAGCAGTTCTTC	CASSLPGLANEQFF
TRBV12-3/TRBV12-4	-	TRBJ1-1	-	TGTGCCAGCAGTTTAAGAATTGAGGGAGGAAAAGCTTTCTTT	CASSLRIEGGKAFF
TRBV5-6	-	TRBJ1-5	many	TGTGCCAGCAGCTTGAGGGTGGAAGGAGGTATGACCCAGCATTTT	CASSLRVEGGMTQHF
TRBV4-3	TRBD2	TRBJ2-2	many	TGCGCCAGCAGCCAAAGTTGGGGTGGCGGGGGCACCGGGGAGCTGTTTTTT	CASSQSWGGGGTGELFF
TRBV7-7	-	TRBJ2-1	many	TGTGCCAGCAGTCAAGGGACGGAGTCCTACAATGAGCAGTTCTTC	CASSQGTESYNEQFF
TRBV5-1	-	TRBJ2-2	few	TGCGCCAGCAGCTTGGCCCAGAACACCGGGGAGCTGTTTTTT	CASSLAQNTGELFF
TRBV19	-	TRBJ2-7	many	TGTGCCAGTAGTATCAGAGGGTCATCCTACGAGCAGTACTTC	CASSIRGSSYEQYF
TRBV20-1	TRBD1	TRBJ1-1	few	TGCAGTGCTGGTAGGACAGGGGGGACTGAAGCTTTCTTT	CSAGRTGGTEAFF
TRBV6-5	-	TRBJ1-1	many	TGTGCCAGCAGTTACTCGAATTATTTGGCCACTGAAGCTTTCTTT	CASSYSNYLATEAFF
TRBV5-1	-	TRBJ1-2	-	TGCGCCAGCAGCTTGGCACCCCCATCACAATATGGCTACACCTTC	CASSLAPPSQYGYTF
TRBV12-3/TRBV12-4	-	TRBJ1-3	few	TGTGCCAGCAGTTTCTGGAAGGGGACTGGAAACACCATATATTTT	CASSFWKGTGNTIYF
TRBV7-2	TRBD2	TRBJ2-7	-	TGTGCCAGCAGCTGGACTAGCCGGCTCGAGCAGTACTTC	CASSWTSRLEQYF
TRBV12-3/TRBV12-4	-	TRBJ2-7	few	TGTGCCAGCAGTCACCTAGGGGGGGCATACGACGAGCAGTACTTC	CASSHLGGAYDEQYF
TRBV7-8	-	TRBJ2-3	many	TGTGCCAGCAGCTTAGTGGGGGCAGACCTCATGGGTTCGCAGTATTTT	CASSLVGADLMGSQYF
TRBV12-3/TRBV12-4	TRBD2	TRBJ2-3	few	TGTGCCAGCAGTTTAAGCGGGGGGGCCCCAGATACGCAGTATTTT	CASSLSGGAPDTQYF